The 9 T cell receptor beta chains reported below all come from one sample, sequenced in a study of graft-versus-host responses after intestinal transplantation. Some clones are missing from TCRdb's copy, which holds only in-frame ones; the method was immunoSEQ multiplex PCR. The sample consists of over 65,000 clones, about 92% of them appearing once. The input for sequencing was PBMCs, taken 98 days after intestinal transplantation. The source of these receptors is a human patient who received an intestinal transplant, so some T cells may come from the graft donor.

CDR3 in DNA: TGTGCCAGCAGCTCCCGAAGGGACTCGACCTCCTACGAGCAGTACTTC. Protein: CASSSRRDSTSYEQYF. The chain recombines TRBV13 with TRBJ2-7; tentatively, D is TRBD2 (6 bases). Trimming took off 4 bases at V and 0 bases at J, with 16 bases between the two ends. Germline assignment: CDR1 PRHDT and CDR2 FYEKMQ (reference sequence). CDR3 length equals 16 residues.

The V and J genes are TRBV5-1 and TRBJ1-3; TRBD1 might be the D (5 bases). The germline V gene encodes CDR1 SGHRS and CDR2 YFSETQ. The CDR3 is made up of 16 amino acids. V was clipped by 0 bases and J by 2 bases, with 12 bases between them. CDR3 coding DNA: TGCGCCAGCAGCTTGGACCCCCGGGGGGCTGGAAACACCATATATTTT. It encodes CASSLDPRGAGNTIYF.

This chain joins TRBV27 and TRBJ2-3, with 7 bases fitting TRBD2. This CDR3 comprises 17 residues. V shed 2 bases, J shed 1 base, and the junction held 9 bases outside the gene matches. Germline V gene lookup returns CDR1 MNHEY and CDR2 SMNVEV (reference sequence). This CDR3 reads CASSLAGVLPGTDTQYF. The CDR3 bases are TGTGCCAGCAGTTTAGCGGGAGTGCTCCCGGGCACAGATACGCAGTATTTT.

The rearrangement links TRBV4-1 to TRBJ2-7, with 7 bases fitting TRBD1. With V trimmed by 0 bases and J by 0 bases, 8 bases remained unmatched. The CDR3 runs to 17 residues. Germline CDR1 MGHRA, CDR2 YSYEKL. CDR3 sequence: CASSQEWGTESSYEQYF. In DNA form, the CDR3 reads TGCGCCAGCAGCCAAGAATGGGGGACAGAAAGCTCCTACGAGCAGTACTTC.

Only a few counts were recorded for this clone. The chain is built from TRBV6-5 and TRBJ1-3, with a possible D match to TRBD1 (5 bases). The CDR3 totals 15 residues. The germline CDR1 and CDR2 sequences are MNHEY and SVGAGI. Between the trimmed V and J ends, which lost 7 bases and 4 bases, there was a span of 17 bases. CDR3 in amino acids: CASTPNGGLGNTIYF. The CDR3 nucleotides read TGTGCCAGCACCCCGAACGGGGGTTTAGGAAACACCATATATTTT.

CDR3 nucleotides: TGTGCCAGCAGTGACTCGGCTAGCGGGGGGCTAGATACGCAGTATTTT. This encodes CASSDSASGGLDTQYF. The chain employs TRBV6-4 and TRBJ2-3, with TRBD2 identical over 11 bases. The junction had 4 bases not matched to a gene; V was cut back by 0 bases and J by 5 bases. The CDR3 has 16 residues. Germline V gives CDR1 MRHNA, CDR2 SNTAGT.

V is TRBV4-2 and J is TRBJ2-7, with 11 positions matching TRBD2. Germline V gene lookup returns CDR1 LGHNA and CDR2 YNFKEQ. This CDR3 has 18 amino acids. V trimming: 1 base; J trimming: 2 bases; junction bases outside the gene matches: 10. The CDR3 DNA reads TGTGCCAGCAGCCAAGGAGTAATAGCGGGGGGGCTCACCTACGAGCAGTACTTC. Encoded protein: CASSQGVIAGGLTYEQYF.

The chain recombines TRBV7-9 with TRBJ1-1; TRBD1 aligns across 10 bases. Trimming at V came to 1 base and at J to 3 bases, leaving 5 bases not matched to a gene. This CDR3 is built from 16 residues. In germline, CDR1 is SEHNR, CDR2 FQNEAQ (reference sequence). The CDR3 is CASSLGQGAWDTEAFF. The CDR3 DNA sequence: TGTGCCAGCAGCTTAGGACAGGGGGCGTGGGACACTGAAGCTTTCTTT.

The J gene is TRBJ2-5, the V gene TRBV7-9, with D possibly being TRBD2 (7 bases). The ends were cut back, 5 bases at V and 4 bases at J, with 17 bases in the middle. Germline CDR1 SEHNR, CDR2 FQNEAQ (reference sequence). The CDR3 has 15 amino acids. The CDR3 loop is CASSPTRGGGETQYF. DNA for the CDR3: TGTGCCAGCAGCCCTACCCGGGGAGGGGGAGAGACCCAGTACTTC.